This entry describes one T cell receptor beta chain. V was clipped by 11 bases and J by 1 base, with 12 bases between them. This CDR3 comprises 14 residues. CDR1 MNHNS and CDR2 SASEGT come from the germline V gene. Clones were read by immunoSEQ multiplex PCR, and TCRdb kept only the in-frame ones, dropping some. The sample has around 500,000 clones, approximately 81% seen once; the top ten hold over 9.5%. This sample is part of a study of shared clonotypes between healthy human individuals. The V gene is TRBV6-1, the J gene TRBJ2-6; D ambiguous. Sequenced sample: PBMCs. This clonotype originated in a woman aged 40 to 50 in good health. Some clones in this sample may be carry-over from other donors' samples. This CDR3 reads CAGLEGSGANVLTF. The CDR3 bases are TGTGCCGGCTTGGAAGGGTCTGGGGCCAACGTCCTGACTTTC.